This section outlines one T cell receptor beta chain sequence together with its context. Its antigen is as yet unknown. These data originate in a study of cytomegalovirus exposure and HLA in healthy donors. General study results and limits: For TCR beta chains, V- and J-gene trimming was later linked to a missense DCLRE1C variant.

Primers for the PCR totalled 60 Vbeta and 13 Jbeta. TCRdb keeps only in-frame clones here, not all; method: immunoSEQ multiplex PCR. The sample shows about 190,000 clones, roughly 75% of them seen only once. The clonotype originates from a man aged 30-40 years in good health and CMV-seropositive. The specimen sequenced was PBMCs.

This chain's CDR3 is CASSYSGGGYYGYTF. For the CDR3, the DNA is TGTGCCAGCAGTTACTCGGGGGGCGGCTACTATGGCTACACCTTC. The J gene is TRBJ1-2, the V gene TRBV28; D perhaps matches TRBD1 (6 bases). CDR3 length equals 15 residues. Trimming removed 4 bases at V and 3 bases at J, with 15 bases between. The germline V gene encodes CDR1 MDHEN and CDR2 SYDVKM.